Listed below are T cell receptor beta chains from one sample, sequenced in a study of cytomegalovirus exposure and HLA in healthy donors. Profiling relied on immunoSEQ multiplex PCR, and the TCRdb table lists in-frame clones only, not all of them. The table lists 150,000 to 200,000 clones, roughly four fifths of them singletons. Sequenced input: PBMCs. The receptors come from a man aged 18 to 30 in good health and CMV-seronegative. CDR3s include the opening cysteine and the closing phenylalanine or tryptophan.

v_call	j_call	cdr3_aa
TRBV27	TRBJ2-6	CASSLSGANVLTF
TRBV7-3	TRBJ2-7	CASSSTDREGGGTHPDEQYF
TRBV5-4	TRBJ2-7	CASSLGTEQYF
TRBV7-3	TRBJ2-1	CASSLIATSGGTHNEQFF
TRBV6-5	TRBJ1-5	CASTPGRDRQPQHF
TRBV28	TRBJ2-5	CASSFGGIQETQYF
TRBV7-2	TRBJ2-3	CASSFDSSSTDTQYF
TRBV9	TRBJ2-2	CASGGHPTHTGELFF
TRBV4-1	TRBJ1-2	CASSQHRGDSYGYTF
TRBV6-5	TRBJ2-7	CASKDSAYEQYF
TRBV2	TRBJ2-6	CASSEASRASNVLTF
TRBV19	TRBJ1-2	CASSPGTFYGYTF
TRBV5-4	TRBJ2-5	CASSLEGGLETQYF
TRBV5-4	TRBJ2-3	CASRELGTDTQYF
TRBV5-1	TRBJ2-3	CASSLGTGTQKYF
TRBV23-1	TRBJ1-1	CATIIGGGGFF
TRBV7-9	TRBJ2-7	CSSSGGSYEQYF
TRBV18	TRBJ2-1	CASSPRDRDVNEQFF
TRBV5-1	TRBJ1-2	CASSAGQPSGYTF
TRBV2	TRBJ2-3	CASRQVLGTDTQYF
TRBV5-1	TRBJ2-5	CASRILAGGQETQYF
TRBV7-9	TRBJ1-3	CSSSPTRTAIGNTIYF
TRBV29-1	TRBJ1-4	CSGRETGTNEKLFF
TRBV5-4	TRBJ2-5	CASSIAGVRETQYF
TRBV5-4	TRBJ1-1	CASSPGNTEAFF
TRBV2	TRBJ1-5	CASNRELSNQPQHF
TRBV4-3	TRBJ2-1	CASSPQGSGKYNEQFF
TRBV28	TRBJ1-1	CALQGDTEAFF
TRBV7-9	TRBJ1-4	CASSLRLTGPNEKLFF
TRBV5-1	TRBJ2-1	CASSLVWGRDEQFF
TRBV6-7	TRBJ1-1	CASRNRGRTEAFF
TRBV9	TRBJ2-6	CASSADRESSGANVLTF
TRBV7-9	TRBJ2-1	CASSPARGIFYNEQFF
TRBV30	TRBJ2-1	CAWSVLQGIGEQFF
TRBV6-6	TRBJ2-7	CASSAGTGQGEQYF
TRBV9	TRBJ2-1	CASSKTLQAGPPYNEQFF
TRBV10-3	TRBJ2-5	CAISESDRATETQYF